The 7 T cell receptor beta chains given below trace back to one sample, sequenced in a study of T-cell memory formation after mild COVID-19 (dated by TCRdb to the early 2020s). Libraries were constructed by 5' RACE. The sequencer was an Illumina NovaSeq 6000. TCRdb took the public reads, trimmed them with fastp at Q25, ran MiXCR for clone calling and kept in-frame beta chains. Rows with a matching CDR3 protein are joined into one entry that keeps the most common DNA and genes. In this sample the table shows hundreds of thousands of distinct CDR3 sequences, roughly 25% of which occur a single time. The ten largest account for about an eighth of the sample. The sequenced material came from PBMCs or a T cell subset sorted from them (not recorded which). The receptors stem from an adult woman who had mild COVID-19 (a few samples of this study predate the infection). The sample titles of this study are shuffled in the database, so cell type and time point are left out; the donor was told from shared clones.

The chain uses TRBV27 and TRBJ2-3, with 7 bases identical to TRBD2. The CDR3 spans 14 residues. CDR1 and CDR2 (germline): MNHEY, SMNVEV (reference sequence). J gave up 7 bases and V 3 bases, and 7 bases lay outside the gene matches. The CDR3 sequence is CASSLDGRRNTQYF. CDR3 in DNA: TGTGCCAGCAGTTTGGACGGGAGGCGAAATACGCAGTATTTT.

The chain links TRBV4-3 to TRBJ2-7, with a possible D match to TRBD2 (6 bases). Germline V gene sequence: CDR1 LGHNA, CDR2 YSLEER. The CDR3 runs 13 residues. Trimming took 4 bases from V and 3 from J, leaving 10 bases between them. CDR3 region: CASSLRTIYEQYF. The CDR3 DNA reads TGCGCCAGCAGCCTTCGGACTATCTACGAGCAGTACTTC.

This clonotype has only a few counts. The chain carries TRBV2 and TRBJ1-2; D unresolved. The CDR3 sequence is 20 residues long. CDR1 and CDR2 from the germline V gene are SNHLY and FYNNEI. With 0 bases removed from V and 1 base from J, the gap between germline ends came to 24 bases. CDR3: CASSEALYPKVGKSNYGYTF. DNA for the CDR3: TGTGCCAGCAGTGAAGCGCTGTACCCGAAGGTCGGGAAAAGTAACTATGGCTACACCTTC.

This sequence joins TRBV20-1 and TRBJ2-1, with TRBD2 identical over 10 bases. The CDR3 totals 16 residues. Trimming cost V 0 bases and J 9 bases; bases outside gene matches: 11. CDR1 DFQATT and CDR2 SNEGSKA come from the germline V gene (reference sequence). Here the CDR3 DNA reads TGCAGTGCTAGAGATCCAGCGGGAGGGCCATCAGCTGAGCAGTTCTTC. This codes for CSARDPAGGPSAEQFF.

This clonotype has only a few counts. The genes are TRBV24-1 and TRBJ1-5; D not certain. Trimming stripped 2 bases from V and 6 bases from J, with 4 bases between. CDR3 length: 12 residues. Germline values: CDR1 KGHDR, CDR2 SFDVKD. The CDR3 bases are TGTGCCACCAGTGATTCAACTCAGCCCCAGCATTTT. Protein product: CATSDSTQPQHF.

V and J are TRBV6-6 and TRBJ1-5, with 8 bases aligning to TRBD1. The CDR3 is 18 amino acids. Germline CDR1 and CDR2: MNHNY and SVGAGI (reference sequence). The V gene end was trimmed by 6 bases and the J gene end by 1 base; junction bases not matched to a gene: 14. In DNA form, the CDR3 reads TGTGCCAGCAGCCACCGCGCTCGACAGGGGAGCAGCAATCAGCCCCAGCATTTT. Its translation is CASSHRARQGSSNQPQHF.

The chain employs TRBV7-2 and TRBJ1-3; 8 bases fit TRBD1. Trimming removed 6 bases from V and 7 bases from J; junction bases left unmatched: 2. Looked up from germline, CDR1 is SGHTA and CDR2 is FQGNSA. The CDR3 consists of 12 residues. CDR3 loop: CASRTGANTIYF. The DNA for the CDR3 is TGTGCCAGCAGGACAGGGGCTAACACCATATATTTT. Drawing the rest from reference TRBV7-2 and TRBJ1-3, the complete variable domain is GAGVSQSPSNKVTEKGKDVELRCDPISGHTALYWYRQSLGQGLEFLIYFQGNSAPDKSGLPSDRFSAERTGGSVSTLTIQRTQQEDSAVYLCASRTGANTIYFGEGSWLTVV.